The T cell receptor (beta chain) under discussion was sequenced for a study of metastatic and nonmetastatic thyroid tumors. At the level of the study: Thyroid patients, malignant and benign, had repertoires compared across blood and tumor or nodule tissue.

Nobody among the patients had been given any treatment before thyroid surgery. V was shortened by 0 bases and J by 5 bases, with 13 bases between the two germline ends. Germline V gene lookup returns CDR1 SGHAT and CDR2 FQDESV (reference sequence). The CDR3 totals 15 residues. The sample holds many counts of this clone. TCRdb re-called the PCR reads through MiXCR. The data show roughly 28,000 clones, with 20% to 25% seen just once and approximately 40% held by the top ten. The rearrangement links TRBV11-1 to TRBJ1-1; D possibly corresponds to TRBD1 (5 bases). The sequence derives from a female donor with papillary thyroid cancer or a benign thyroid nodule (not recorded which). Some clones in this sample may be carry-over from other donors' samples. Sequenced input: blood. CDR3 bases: TGTGCCAGCAGCTTAGCCTCCAGGGCGGGAACTGAAGCTTTCTTT. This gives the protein CASSLASRAGTEAFF.